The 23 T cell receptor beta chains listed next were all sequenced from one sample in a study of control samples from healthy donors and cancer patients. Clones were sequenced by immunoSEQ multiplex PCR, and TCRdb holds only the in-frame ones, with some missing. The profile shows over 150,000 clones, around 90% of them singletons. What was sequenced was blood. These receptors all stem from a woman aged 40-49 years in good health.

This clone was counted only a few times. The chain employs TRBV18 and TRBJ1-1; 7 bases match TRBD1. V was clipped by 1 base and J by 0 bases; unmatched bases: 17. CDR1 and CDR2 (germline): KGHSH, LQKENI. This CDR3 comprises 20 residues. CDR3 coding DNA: TGTGCCAGCTCACCACGGCAGGGGGGCTTCGAGAAGTTTATGAACACTGAAGCTTTCTTT. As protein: CASSPRQGGFEKFMNTEAFF.

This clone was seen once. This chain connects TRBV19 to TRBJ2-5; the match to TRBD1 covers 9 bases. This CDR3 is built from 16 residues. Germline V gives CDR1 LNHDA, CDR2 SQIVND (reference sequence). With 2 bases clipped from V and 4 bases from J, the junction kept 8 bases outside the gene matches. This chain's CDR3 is CASSIKVGTGIETQYF. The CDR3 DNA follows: TGTGCCAGTAGTATAAAAGTCGGGACAGGGATAGAGACCCAGTACTTC. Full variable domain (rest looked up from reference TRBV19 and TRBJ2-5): DGGITQSPKYLFRKEGQNVTLSCEQNLNHDAMYWYRQDPGQGLRLIYYSQIVNDFQKGDIAEGYSVSREKKESFPLTVTSAQKNPTAFYLCASSIKVGTGIETQYFGPGTRLLVL.

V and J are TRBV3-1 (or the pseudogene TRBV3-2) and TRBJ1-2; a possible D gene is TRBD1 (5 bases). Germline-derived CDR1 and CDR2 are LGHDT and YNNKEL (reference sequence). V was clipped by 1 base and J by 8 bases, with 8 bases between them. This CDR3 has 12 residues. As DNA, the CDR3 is TGTGCCAGCAGCCAAGGGGGACGCGGCTACACCTTC. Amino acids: CASSQGGRGYTF.

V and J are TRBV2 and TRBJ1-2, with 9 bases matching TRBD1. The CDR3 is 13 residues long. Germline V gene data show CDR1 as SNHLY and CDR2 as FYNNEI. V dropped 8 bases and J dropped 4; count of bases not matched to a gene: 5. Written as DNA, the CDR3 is TGTGCCAGCTCAAAGACAGGGGGCTATGGCTACACCTTC. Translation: CASSKTGGYGYTF.

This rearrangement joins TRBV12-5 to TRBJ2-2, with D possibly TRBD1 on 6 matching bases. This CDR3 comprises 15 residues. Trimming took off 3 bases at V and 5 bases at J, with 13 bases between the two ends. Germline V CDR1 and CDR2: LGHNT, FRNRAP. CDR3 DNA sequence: TGTGCTAGTGGTTTTGGGACAAGTATAACCGGGGAGCTGTTTTTT. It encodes CASGFGTSITGELFF.

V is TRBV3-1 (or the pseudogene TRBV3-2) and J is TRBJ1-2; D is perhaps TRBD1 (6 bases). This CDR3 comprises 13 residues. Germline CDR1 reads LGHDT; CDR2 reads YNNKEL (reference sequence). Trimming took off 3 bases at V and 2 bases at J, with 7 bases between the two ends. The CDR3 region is CASSHRGNYGYTF. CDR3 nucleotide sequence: TGTGCCAGCAGCCACAGGGGAAACTATGGCTACACCTTC.

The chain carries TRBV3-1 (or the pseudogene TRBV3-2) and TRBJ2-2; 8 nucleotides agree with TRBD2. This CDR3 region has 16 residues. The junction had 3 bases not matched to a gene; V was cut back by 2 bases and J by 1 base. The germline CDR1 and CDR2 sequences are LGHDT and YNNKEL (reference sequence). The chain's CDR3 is CASSQQRGWNTGELFF. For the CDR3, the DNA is TGTGCCAGCAGCCAACAGCGGGGGTGGAACACCGGGGAGCTGTTTTTT.

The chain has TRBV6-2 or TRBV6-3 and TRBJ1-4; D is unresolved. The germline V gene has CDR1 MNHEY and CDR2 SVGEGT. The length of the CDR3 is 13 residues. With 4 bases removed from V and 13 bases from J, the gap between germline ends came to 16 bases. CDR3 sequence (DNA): TGTGCCAGCAGTTGGATGGACGAGCAATTACTGTTTTTT. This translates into CASSWMDEQLLFF.

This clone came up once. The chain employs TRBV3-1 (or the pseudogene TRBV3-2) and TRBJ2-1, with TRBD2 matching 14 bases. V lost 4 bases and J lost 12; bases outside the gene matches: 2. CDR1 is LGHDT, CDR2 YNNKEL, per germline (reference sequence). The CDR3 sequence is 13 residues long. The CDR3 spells CASSPGTSGGQFF. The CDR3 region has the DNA TGTGCCAGCAGCCCCGGGACTAGCGGGGGGCAGTTCTTC.

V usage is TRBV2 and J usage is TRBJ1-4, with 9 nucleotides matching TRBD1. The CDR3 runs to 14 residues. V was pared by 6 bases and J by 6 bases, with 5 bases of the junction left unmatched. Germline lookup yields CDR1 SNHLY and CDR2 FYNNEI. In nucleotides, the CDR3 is TGTGCCAGCAGGGACAGGGGTTGGTATGAAAAACTGTTTTTT. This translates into CASRDRGWYEKLFF.

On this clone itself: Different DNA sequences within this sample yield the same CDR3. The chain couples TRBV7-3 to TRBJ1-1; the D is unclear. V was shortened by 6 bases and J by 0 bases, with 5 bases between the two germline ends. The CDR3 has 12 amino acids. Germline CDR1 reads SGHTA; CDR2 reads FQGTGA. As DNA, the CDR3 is TGTGCCAGCAGTGGGATGAACACTGAAGCTTTCTTT. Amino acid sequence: CASSGMNTEAFF.

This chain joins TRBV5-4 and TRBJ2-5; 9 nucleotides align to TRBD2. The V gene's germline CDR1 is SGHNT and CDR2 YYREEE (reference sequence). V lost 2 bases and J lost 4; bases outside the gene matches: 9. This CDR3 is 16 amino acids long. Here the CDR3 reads CASSFFRRGGPETQYF. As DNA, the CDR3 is TGTGCCAGCAGCTTCTTCCGGCGGGGGGGCCCAGAGACCCAGTACTTC.

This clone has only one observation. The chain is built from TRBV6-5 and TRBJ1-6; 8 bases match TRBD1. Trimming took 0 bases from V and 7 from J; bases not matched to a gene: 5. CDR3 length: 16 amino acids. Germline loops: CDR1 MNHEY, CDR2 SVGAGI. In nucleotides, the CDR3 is TGTGCCAGCAGTTACTCGCGGACAGGGCTAAATTCACCCCTCCACTTT. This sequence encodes CASSYSRTGLNSPLHF.

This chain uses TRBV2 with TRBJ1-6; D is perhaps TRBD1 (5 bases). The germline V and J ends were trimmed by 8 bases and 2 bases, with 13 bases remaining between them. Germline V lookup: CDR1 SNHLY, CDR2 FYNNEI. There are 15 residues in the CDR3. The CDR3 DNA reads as TGTGCCAGCTCTGAGGGGATCACCTATAATTCACCCCTCCACTTT. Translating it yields CASSEGITYNSPLHF.

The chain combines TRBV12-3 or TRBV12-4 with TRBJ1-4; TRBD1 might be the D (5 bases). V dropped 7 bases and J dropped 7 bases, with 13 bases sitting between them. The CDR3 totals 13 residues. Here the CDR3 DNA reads TGTGCCAGCAATCTCGACAGCAGTGAAAAACTGTTTTTT. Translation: CASNLDSSEKLFF.

The CDR3 DNA reads TGTGCCAGCAGCGGGGGGTTCTACGGCTACACCTTC. Its translation is CASSGGFYGYTF. V and J are TRBV9 and TRBJ1-2; D is possibly TRBD1 (5 bases). Trimming took off 3 bases at V and 8 bases at J, with 11 bases between the two ends. CDR1 and CDR2 (germline): SGDLS, YYNGEE. The length of the CDR3 is 12 residues.

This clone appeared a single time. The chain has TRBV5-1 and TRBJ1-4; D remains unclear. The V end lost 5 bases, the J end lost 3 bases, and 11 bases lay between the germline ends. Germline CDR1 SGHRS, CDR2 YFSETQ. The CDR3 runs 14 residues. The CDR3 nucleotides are TGCGCCAGCAGTTTCAGTCGCCCTAATGAAAAACTGTTTTTT. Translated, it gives CASSFSRPNEKLFF.

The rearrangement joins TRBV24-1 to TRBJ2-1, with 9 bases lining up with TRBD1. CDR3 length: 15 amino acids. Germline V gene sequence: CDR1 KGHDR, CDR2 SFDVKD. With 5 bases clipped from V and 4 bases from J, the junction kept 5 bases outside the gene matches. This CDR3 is CATSAGTGNYNEQFF. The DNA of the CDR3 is TGTGCCACCAGTGCCGGGACAGGGAATTACAATGAGCAGTTCTTC.

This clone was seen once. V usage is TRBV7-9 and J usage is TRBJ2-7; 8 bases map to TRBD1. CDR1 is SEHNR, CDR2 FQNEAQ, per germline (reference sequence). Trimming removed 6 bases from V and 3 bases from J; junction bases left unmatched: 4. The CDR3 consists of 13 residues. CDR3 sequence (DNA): TGTGCCAGCAGTTCCGACAGGGGCTACGAGCAGTACTTC. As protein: CASSSDRGYEQYF.

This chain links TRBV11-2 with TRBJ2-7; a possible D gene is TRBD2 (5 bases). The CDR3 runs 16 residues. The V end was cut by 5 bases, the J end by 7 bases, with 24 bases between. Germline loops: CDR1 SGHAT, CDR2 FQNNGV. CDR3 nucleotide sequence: TGTGCCAGCAGCCAAGTTAGGTCAGCGGCCCCTCAGGAGCAGTACTTC. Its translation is CASSQVRSAAPQEQYF.

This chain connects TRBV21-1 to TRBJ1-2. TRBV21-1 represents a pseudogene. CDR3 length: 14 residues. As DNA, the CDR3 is TGTGCCAGCTCCCTCAAGGGAGACGGCTATGGCTACACCTTC. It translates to CASSLKGDGYGYTF.

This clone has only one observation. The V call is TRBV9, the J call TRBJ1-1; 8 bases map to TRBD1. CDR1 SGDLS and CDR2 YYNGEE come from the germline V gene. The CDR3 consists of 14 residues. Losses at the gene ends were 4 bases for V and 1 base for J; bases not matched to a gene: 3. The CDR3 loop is CASSPDRGNTEAFF. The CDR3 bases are TGTGCCAGCAGCCCCGACAGGGGGAACACTGAAGCTTTCTTT.

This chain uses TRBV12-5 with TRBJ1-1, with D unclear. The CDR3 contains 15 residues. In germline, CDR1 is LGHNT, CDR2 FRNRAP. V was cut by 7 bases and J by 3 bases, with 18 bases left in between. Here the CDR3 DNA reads TGTGCTAGTGCCCCGAGGTACAATAGGGACACTGAAGCTTTCTTT. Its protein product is CASAPRYNRDTEAFF.